These 20 T cell receptor beta chains were sequenced from one sample in a study of cytomegalovirus exposure and HLA in healthy donors (dated 2017 in TCRdb). Libraries were constructed by the immunoSEQ multiplex PCR assay. The multiplex PCR relied on a mix of 60 forward primers for TCR Vbeta segments and 13 reverse primers for TCR Jbeta segments. Here the immuneACCESS table is served through TCRdb, limited to in-frame sequences with V and J called. Missing clones are a known gap in these copies; in checked studies unresolved V genes cover under half, and the rest lacks a known reason. This sample gives roughly 140,000 clones in total; about four fifths of them show up just once. Less than 3.5% of the sample is in the top ten clones. The material sequenced was PBMCs. These TCRs come from a male donor in good health and CMV-seronegative.

This chain connects TRBV12-5 to TRBJ2-1; 10 bases align to TRBD1. The CDR3 sequence is 17 residues long. J was trimmed by 8 bases and V by 3 bases; bases with no gene match: 13. Germline loops: CDR1 LGHNT, CDR2 FRNRAP. CDR3 region: CASGFQAGTGVVYEQFF. In DNA, the CDR3 is TGTGCTAGTGGTTTCCAAGCGGGGACAGGGGTAGTCTATGAGCAGTTCTTC.

This chain connects TRBV5-1 to TRBJ2-1; 7 positions agree with TRBD2. CDR3 size: 17 residues. V shed 0 bases, J shed 1 base, and the junction held 7 bases outside the gene matches. Germline CDR1 is SGHRS and CDR2 is YFSETQ. CDR3 sequence: CASSLGGGVGSYNEQFF. As DNA, the CDR3 is TGCGCCAGCAGCTTGGGTGGGGGGGTAGGATCCTACAATGAGCAGTTCTTC.

This clone was observed a handful of times. This chain uses TRBV4-1 with TRBJ2-1; 15 positions match TRBD2. There are 17 residues in the CDR3. V trimming: 4 bases; J trimming: 8 bases; junction bases outside the gene matches: 9. The germline gives CDR1 MGHRA, CDR2 YSYEKL. This CDR3 is CASSLGERTSGRDEQFF. CDR3 DNA sequence: TGCGCCAGCAGCCTAGGGGAGAGGACTAGCGGGAGGGATGAGCAGTTCTTC.

This chain joins TRBV4-2 and TRBJ2-1, with D possibly matching TRBD1 (6 bases). V was clipped by 0 bases and J by 9 bases, with 15 bases between them. The CDR3 consists of 15 residues. Per germline, CDR1 LGHNA and CDR2 YNFKEQ. The CDR3 DNA sequence: TGTGCCAGCAGCCAAGAGATTATACAGGGTGGTGAGCAGTTCTTC. Protein product: CASSQEIIQGGEQFF.

This chain connects TRBV27 to TRBJ2-7; the D gene is possibly TRBD1 (6 bases). Trimming left V 2 bases short and J 3 bases short, with 11 bases between. Germline V gives CDR1 MNHEY, CDR2 SMNVEV (reference sequence). The CDR3 contains 14 residues. The CDR3 loop reads CASSLLTGLYEQYF. The CDR3, as DNA: TGTGCCAGCAGTTTACTGACAGGCCTCTACGAGCAGTACTTC.

This clone turned up a few times. This chain links TRBV5-1 with TRBJ2-1; 9 bases fit TRBD2. With 6 bases clipped from V and 5 bases from J, the junction kept 9 bases outside the gene matches. The CDR3 spans 15 residues. Germline V gene data show CDR1 as SGHRS and CDR2 as YFSETQ. CDR3 region: CASKYLAGDNNEQFF. The CDR3 DNA follows: TGCGCCAGCAAGTATTTAGCGGGGGATAACAATGAGCAGTTCTTC.

The genes are TRBV4-1 and TRBJ2-5; 7 nucleotides agree with TRBD1. This CDR3 is built from 16 residues. V lost 4 bases to trimming and J lost 2 bases; unmatched junction nucleotides: 10. Germline CDR1 MGHRA, CDR2 YSYEKL. This CDR3 is CASSLHPGTVQETQYF. The CDR3, as DNA: TGCGCCAGCAGCCTACACCCCGGGACAGTTCAAGAGACCCAGTACTTC.

Only one count was recorded for this clone. The V gene is TRBV4-2, the J gene TRBJ2-7; D ambiguous. Germline values: CDR1 LGHNA, CDR2 YNFKEQ. Trimming removed 0 bases from V and 2 bases from J, with 8 bases in between. The length of the CDR3 is 14 residues. CDR3 sequence: CASSQDALAYEQYF. The CDR3 DNA sequence: TGTGCCAGCAGCCAAGATGCCCTAGCCTACGAGCAGTACTTC.

The CDR3 here is CASSLVSSYNSPLHF. Here the CDR3 DNA reads TGTGCCAGCAGCTTGGTGAGCTCCTATAATTCACCCCTCCACTTT. The V call is TRBV5-8, the J call TRBJ1-6; D is ambiguous. Trimming shortened V by 0 bases and J by 0 bases, and 4 bases separated the two germline ends. This CDR3 contains 15 residues. The germline V gene has CDR1 SGHTS and CDR2 YDEGEE.

The J gene is TRBJ2-5, the V gene TRBV5-1, with D perhaps matching TRBD2 (7 bases). CDR3 size: 17 residues. CDR1 and CDR2 from the germline V gene are SGHRS and YFSETQ. Trimming shortened V by 0 bases and J by 5 bases, and 20 bases separated the two germline ends. CDR3 bases: TGCGCCAGCAGCTTGGGAGGGGGGGCCACAGCCCGGGAGACCCAGTACTTC. Translated, it gives CASSLGGGATARETQYF.

This clone has only a few counts. The chain couples TRBV6-5 to TRBJ2-5; tentatively, D is TRBD1 (5 bases). From germline, CDR1 is MNHEY and CDR2 SVGAGI. Trimming took off 3 bases at V and 2 bases at J, with 10 bases between the two ends. CDR3 size: 14 residues. The chain's CDR3 is CASSYGHPQETQYF. The CDR3 coding sequence is TGTGCCAGCAGTTATGGACATCCTCAAGAGACCCAGTACTTC.

The J gene is TRBJ2-1, the V gene TRBV5-4; TRBD2 agrees at 13 bases. Germline V gene data show CDR1 as SGHNT and CDR2 as YYREEE (reference sequence). V dropped 4 bases and J dropped 7; count of bases not matched to a gene: 8. The CDR3 totals 16 residues. CDR3 region: CASSRAGTSGANEQFF. The CDR3 bases are TGTGCCAGCAGCAGAGCCGGGACTAGCGGGGCGAATGAGCAGTTCTTC.

CDR3 sequence: CASLDRTNQPQHF. The CDR3 DNA sequence: TGTGCCAGCCTGGACAGAACTAATCAGCCCCAGCATTTT. The chain joins TRBV2 to TRBJ1-5; D is possibly TRBD1 (6 bases). Germline V gives CDR1 SNHLY, CDR2 FYNNEI. Trimming left V 8 bases short and J 4 bases short, with 12 bases between. CDR3 size: 13 residues.

The V gene is TRBV19, the J gene TRBJ1-5, with D tentatively TRBD1 (5 bases). The germline V gene encodes CDR1 LNHDA and CDR2 SQIVND (reference sequence). Trimming stripped 2 bases from V and 5 bases from J, with 10 bases between. This CDR3 has 14 amino acids. The CDR3 coding sequence is TGTGCCAGTAGTATATGGGGGGGAGATCAGCCCCAGCATTTT. It codes for CASSIWGGDQPQHF.

The CDR3 loop reads CASIAGGYNEQFF. CDR3 nucleotide sequence: TGTGCCAGCATAGCGGGAGGGTACAATGAGCAGTTCTTC. The genes are TRBV6-6 and TRBJ2-1; 11 bases are a match to TRBD2. This CDR3 is 13 amino acids long. J was trimmed by 4 bases and V by 7 bases; bases with no gene match: 0. Germline CDR1 is MNHNY and CDR2 is SVGAGI (reference sequence).

This sequence joins TRBV5-1 and TRBJ1-2, with TRBD1 identical over 7 bases. Germline V gives CDR1 SGHRS, CDR2 YFSETQ. Trimming removed 4 bases from V and 5 bases from J; junction bases left unmatched: 8. The CDR3 length is 14 residues. CDR3: CASSRDRANYGYTF. The CDR3 nucleotides read TGCGCCAGCAGCCGCGACAGGGCGAATTATGGCTACACCTTC.

The chain is built from TRBV4-1 and TRBJ1-1; 8 nucleotides line up with TRBD1. CDR1 is MGHRA and CDR2 is YSYEKL in the germline V gene. V shed 3 bases and J 6 bases; nucleotides not matched to a gene: 6. This CDR3 region has 14 residues. CDR3 region: CASSHGQGRSEAFF. CDR3 DNA: TGCGCCAGCAGCCATGGACAGGGTCGGTCTGAAGCTTTCTTT.

The chain uses TRBV2 and TRBJ2-1, with D possibly being TRBD2 (5 bases). The germline CDR1 and CDR2 sequences are SNHLY and FYNNEI. V lost 6 bases and J 6 bases, leaving 12 bases between the germline ends. This CDR3 region has 13 residues. CDR3 DNA sequence: TGTGCCAGCAGGCTCCGTCGGGGCAATGAGCAGTTCTTC. Translation: CASRLRRGNEQFF.

This chain links TRBV27 with TRBJ2-5; 11 bases line up with TRBD2. Germline CDR1 reads MNHEY; CDR2 reads SMNVEV (reference sequence). This CDR3 contains 16 residues. V lost 5 bases and J lost 5; bases outside the gene matches: 10. Written as DNA, the CDR3 is TGTGCCAGCAGTCGGAGTGTTAGCGGGAGGGGTGAGACCCAGTACTTC. The encoded protein is CASSRSVSGRGETQYF.

This rearrangement joins TRBV18 to TRBJ2-1; 9 positions match TRBD2. The junction had 4 bases not matched to a gene; V was cut back by 5 bases and J by 2 bases. The CDR3 covers 15 residues. Germline CDR1 KGHSH, CDR2 LQKENI. The CDR3 DNA reads TGTGCCAGCTCAATGGCGGGGGGGGCCTACAATGAGCAGTTCTTC. It translates to CASSMAGGAYNEQFF.